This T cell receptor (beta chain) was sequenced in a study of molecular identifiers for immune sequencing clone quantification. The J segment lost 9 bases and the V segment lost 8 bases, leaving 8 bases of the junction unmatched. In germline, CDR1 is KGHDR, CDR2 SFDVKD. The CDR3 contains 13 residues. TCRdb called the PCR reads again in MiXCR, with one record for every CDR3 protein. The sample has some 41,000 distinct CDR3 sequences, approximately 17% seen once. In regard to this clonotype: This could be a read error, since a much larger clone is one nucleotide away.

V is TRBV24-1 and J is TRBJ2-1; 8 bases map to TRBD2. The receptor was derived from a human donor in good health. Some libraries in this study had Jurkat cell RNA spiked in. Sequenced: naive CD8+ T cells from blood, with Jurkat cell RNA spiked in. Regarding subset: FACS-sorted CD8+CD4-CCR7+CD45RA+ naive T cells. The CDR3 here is CATNRREDTEQFF. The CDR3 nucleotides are TGTGCCACCAACCGGCGGGAGGACACTGAGCAGTTCTTC.